This T cell receptor (beta chain) was captured in a study of follicular helper T cells after annual influenza vaccination. Study summary: For some subjects, blood spans the 2013-2014, 2014-2015 and 2015-2016 annual vaccinations.

Germline values: CDR1 SGHRS, CDR2 YFSETQ. V shed 1 base and J shed 4 bases, with 11 bases lying between them. This CDR3 comprises 14 residues. Time point given: 2014-2015 season, 7 days after vaccination. Of note for this clone: Its matching antigen is unknown.

Study-wide results and caveats: Successive annual vaccinations recalled a recurrent oligoclonal ICOS+CD38+ cTfh response with influenza-specific clonotypes.

This table comes from immunoSEQ multiplex PCR, and its TCRdb copy is limited to in-frame clones, with some not included. The sample yields about 15,000 clones, about four fifths seen once. The TCR comes from an adult who received the influenza vaccine. The genes are TRBV5-1 and TRBJ1-1; D is perhaps TRBD1 (5 bases). Sample: CXCR5+ CD38- circulating T follicular helper cells from blood, taken 7 days after influenza vaccination. Regarding subset: circulating Tfh, non-naive CD4+CXCR5+PD-1+ (ICOS+CD38+ or ICOS-CD38-). The CDR3 DNA follows: TGCGCCAGCAGCTTGACAGGAGTGGTCACTGAAGCTTTCTTT. As protein: CASSLTGVVTEAFF.